This entry describes one TCR beta chain. As yet, its antigen is unknown. The length of the CDR3 is 14 residues. The data were taken from a study of T cells expressing NK-cell markers. Study-wide context: Within the sequenced cohort of eight donors, seven exhibited HCMV seropositivity and one was seronegative.

Study-wide results and caveats: HCMV specificity of expanded NKG2C+ T cell clones remained unclear.

After re-calling the 5' RACE reads, TCRdb lists one entry per CDR3 protein, DNA absent. The sample holds about 150,000 distinct CDR3 sequences. The sequenced sample consisted of blood T cells: a sorted CD56 or NKG2C T cell subset, CD4+ or CD8+ T cells, or bulk PBMC T cells (not recorded which). This TCR came from a woman aged 45-60 years in good health. The chain links TRBV12-3 or TRBV12-4 to TRBJ1-4. The CDR3 protein is CASSLSGRGEKLFF.